This is a list of T cell receptor beta chains from one sample in a study of blood T cell repertoires in COVID-19. Sequencing was performed with immunoSEQ multiplex PCR; in TCRdb, only in-frame clones are kept and a portion is missing. The sample lists 85,000 to 130,000 clones, about 89% seen once, with more than 14% in the top ten. Material for sequencing was peripheral blood. The receptors were gathered from a man aged 50 to 59 with acute or convalescent COVID-19. Each CDR3 is given with its conserved first and last residue. The D gene is left open where the match is weak. For some rows the clone size is stated as once, few or many, or as a class when expanded; others skip it.

CDR3aa | CDR3nt | d_gene | abundance | j_gene | v_gene | len
CASSPRPDSADTQYF | TGTGCCAGCAGCCCCCGCCCGGACAGTGCAGATACGCAGTATTTT | NA | NA | TRBJ2-3 | TRBV28 | 15
CASSQEASGQETQYF | TGCGCCAGCAGCCAAGAGGCTAGCGGGCAAGAGACCCAGTACTTC | TRBD2 | NA | TRBJ2-5 | TRBV4-1 | 15
CATSAGNEQFF | TGTGCCACCTCGGCAGGGAATGAGCAGTTCTTC | NA | NA | TRBJ2-1 | TRBV28 | 11
CASSWQRNEKLFF | TGTGCCAGCAGTTGGCAGCGTAATGAAAAACTGTTTTTT | NA | NA | TRBJ1-4 | TRBV28 | 13
CASSYGQGVTNEKLFF | TGTGCCAGCAGTTACGGACAGGGGGTAACTAATGAAAAACTGTTTTTT | TRBD1 | NA | TRBJ1-4 | TRBV6-5 | 16
CASSLGHSSYEQYF | TGTGCCAGCAGCTTGGGACACAGCTCCTACGAGCAGTACTTC | NA | NA | TRBJ2-7 | TRBV7-2 | 14
CASSPAGPGYGYTF | TGTGCCAGCAGCCCAGCCGGCCCGGGGTATGGCTACACCTTC | NA | NA | TRBJ1-2 | TRBV4-2 | 14
CASSRGGSQETQYF | TGTGCCAGCAGCCGGGGGGGAAGCCAAGAGACCCAGTACTTC | TRBD2 | NA | TRBJ2-5 | TRBV6-6 | 14
CASSSTGVFSGETQYF | TGCGCCAGCAGCTCGACAGGGGTCTTCAGTGGGGAGACCCAGTACTTC | TRBD1 | NA | TRBJ2-5 | TRBV10-1 | 16
CASSARLSQETQYF | TGTGCCAGCAGTGCGCGACTGAGCCAAGAGACCCAGTACTTC | NA | NA | TRBJ2-5 | TRBV25-1 | 14
CASRAGDSPLHF | TGTGCCAGCAGAGCAGGGGATTCACCCCTCCACTTT | NA | NA | TRBJ1-6 | TRBV6-6 | 12
CASSLSASGSLEETQYF | TGTGCCAGCAGTTTATCGGCTAGCGGGAGTTTAGAAGAGACCCAGTACTTC | TRBD2 | many | TRBJ2-5 | TRBV27 | 17
CASSHNTGDSPLHF | TGTGCCAGCAGCCATAACACAGGGGACTCACCCCTCCACTTT | TRBD1 | NA | TRBJ1-6 | TRBV7-9 | 14
CASSEWGQGAGGNEQFF | TGTGCCAGCAGTGAATGGGGACAGGGGGCAGGAGGTAATGAGCAGTTCTTC | TRBD1 | NA | TRBJ2-1 | TRBV6-1 | 17
CASSSGTSGFDEQYF | TGTGCCAGCAGCTCCGGGACTAGCGGTTTCGACGAGCAGTACTTC | TRBD2 | NA | TRBJ2-7 | TRBV7-9 | 15
CASSPFGGASSYNEQFF | TGCGCCAGCAGCCCGTTTGGCGGGGCTAGCTCCTACAATGAGCAGTTCTTC | NA | NA | TRBJ2-1 | TRBV5-1 | 17
CASSLEGASSYNEQFF | TGCGCCAGCAGCTTGGAAGGGGCGAGCTCCTACAATGAGCAGTTCTTC | NA | NA | TRBJ2-1 | TRBV5-1 | 16
CASSQPNRALYEQYF | TGCGCCAGCAGCCAACCAAATCGAGCCCTCTACGAGCAGTACTTC | NA | NA | TRBJ2-7 | TRBV4-1 | 15
CASSPQGTANEKLFF | TGTGCCAGCAGCCCACAGGGTACAGCTAATGAAAAACTGTTTTTT | NA | NA | TRBJ1-4 | TRBV28 | 15
CASQHPAGYEQYF | TGTGCCAGCCAACACCCCGCAGGCTACGAGCAGTACTTC | NA | NA | TRBJ2-7 | TRBV27 | 13
CASSPSNEQFF | TGTGCCAGCTCACCCAGCAATGAGCAGTTCTTC | NA | NA | TRBJ2-1 | TRBV18 | 11
CASSSRLAGDTGELFF | TGTGCCAGCAGCTCCCGACTAGCGGGAGATACCGGGGAGCTGTTTTTT | TRBD2 | NA | TRBJ2-2 | TRBV3-1/TRBV3-2 | 16
CASSPGQGIIQYF | TGTGCCAGTAGCCCGGGACAGGGGATCATTCAGTACTTC | TRBD1 | NA | TRBJ2-4 | TRBV19 | 13
CASGLPRGNEQFF | TGTGCTAGTGGTTTGCCTCGGGGGAATGAGCAGTTCTTC | NA | NA | TRBJ2-1 | TRBV12-5 | 13
CATDRGRGNEQFF | TGTGCCACCGACAGGGGAAGGGGCAATGAGCAGTTCTTC | TRBD1 | NA | TRBJ2-1 | TRBV19 | 13
CASSVAGYTEAFF | TGTGCCAGCAGCGTGGCGGGGTACACTGAAGCTTTCTTT | NA | NA | TRBJ1-1 | TRBV6-2/TRBV6-3 | 13